One sample yielded the 4 T cell receptor beta chains listed below, sequenced in a study of OX40 agonist ivuxolimab in advanced cancers. Sequenced by immunoSEQ multiplex PCR; TCRdb stores in-frame clones only, minus some. The repertoire consists of about 54,000 clones, with approximately 80% occurring once and the leading ten covering around 0.8%. The source material was CD4+ or CD8+ T cells sorted from blood, sampled in a trial of the OX40 agonist ivuxolimab. These receptors originate from an adult with an advanced solid tumor such as melanoma, head and neck, liver or kidney cancer.

The chain carries TRBV6-5 and TRBJ2-5; D remains unclear. Germline lookup yields CDR1 MNHEY and CDR2 SVGAGI. The CDR3 length is 11 residues. V lost 3 bases and J lost 5, with 4 bases in between. The CDR3 DNA reads TGTGCCAGCAGTTATTCGGAGACCCAGTACTTC. Its protein is CASSYSETQYF.

The chain employs TRBV15 and TRBJ1-4; D gene unclear. From germline, CDR1 is LNHNV and CDR2 YYDKDF (reference sequence). Deletions cut 1 base from V and 8 bases from J, with 14 bases between. The CDR3 covers 15 residues. CDR3 in amino acids: CATSRGGPAREKLFF. CDR3 sequence (DNA): TGTGCCACCAGCAGAGGGGGTCCAGCGCGGGAAAAACTGTTTTTT.

The rearrangement links TRBV28 to TRBJ1-1; a possible D gene is TRBD1 (6 bases). Trimming shortened V by 6 bases and J by 2 bases, and 16 bases separated the two germline ends. The CDR3 sequence is 15 residues long. Germline V gene data show CDR1 as MDHEN and CDR2 as SYDVKM. The CDR3 coding sequence is TGTGCCAGCAGCCGTGGGGGGGCGCGAAACACTGAAGCTTTCTTT. As protein: CASSRGGARNTEAFF.

This clone occurred once. J is TRBJ2-2 and V is TRBV15; 9 bases are shared with TRBD1. The V gene's germline CDR1 is LNHNV and CDR2 YYDKDF (reference sequence). The CDR3 loop spans 16 amino acids. J lost 6 bases, V lost 0 bases, and 5 bases had no gene match. For the CDR3, the DNA is TGTGCCACCAGCAGAGATGAGGGACAGGGTGCCGGGGAGCTGTTTTTT. Translated: CATSRDEGQGAGELFF.